Sequencing of this T cell receptor beta chain was carried out in a study of blood T cell repertoires in COVID-19. Germline CDR1 is GTSNPN and CDR2 is SVGIG (reference sequence). V was clipped by 6 bases and J by 4 bases; unmatched bases: 7. This CDR3 is built from 14 residues. Per the original data handling: From reference gene primer amplification, estimates of nucleated cell counts were derived. The protocol was immunoSEQ multiplex PCR, while the TCRdb copy is restricted to in-frame clones and leaves out a portion. The V and J calls and clone size were taken over from that table, and D and trimming were inferred from the DNA. Of under 300,000 clones in the sample, around 85% were seen once.

The chain carries TRBV30 and TRBJ1-3, with TRBD1 matching 9 bases. The source of this sequence is an elderly woman with acute or convalescent COVID-19. The sequenced sample consisted of peripheral blood. As DNA, the CDR3 is TGTGCCTGTGACAGGGGGGCGCAAGGAAACACCATATATTTT. It is translated as CACDRGAQGNTIYF.